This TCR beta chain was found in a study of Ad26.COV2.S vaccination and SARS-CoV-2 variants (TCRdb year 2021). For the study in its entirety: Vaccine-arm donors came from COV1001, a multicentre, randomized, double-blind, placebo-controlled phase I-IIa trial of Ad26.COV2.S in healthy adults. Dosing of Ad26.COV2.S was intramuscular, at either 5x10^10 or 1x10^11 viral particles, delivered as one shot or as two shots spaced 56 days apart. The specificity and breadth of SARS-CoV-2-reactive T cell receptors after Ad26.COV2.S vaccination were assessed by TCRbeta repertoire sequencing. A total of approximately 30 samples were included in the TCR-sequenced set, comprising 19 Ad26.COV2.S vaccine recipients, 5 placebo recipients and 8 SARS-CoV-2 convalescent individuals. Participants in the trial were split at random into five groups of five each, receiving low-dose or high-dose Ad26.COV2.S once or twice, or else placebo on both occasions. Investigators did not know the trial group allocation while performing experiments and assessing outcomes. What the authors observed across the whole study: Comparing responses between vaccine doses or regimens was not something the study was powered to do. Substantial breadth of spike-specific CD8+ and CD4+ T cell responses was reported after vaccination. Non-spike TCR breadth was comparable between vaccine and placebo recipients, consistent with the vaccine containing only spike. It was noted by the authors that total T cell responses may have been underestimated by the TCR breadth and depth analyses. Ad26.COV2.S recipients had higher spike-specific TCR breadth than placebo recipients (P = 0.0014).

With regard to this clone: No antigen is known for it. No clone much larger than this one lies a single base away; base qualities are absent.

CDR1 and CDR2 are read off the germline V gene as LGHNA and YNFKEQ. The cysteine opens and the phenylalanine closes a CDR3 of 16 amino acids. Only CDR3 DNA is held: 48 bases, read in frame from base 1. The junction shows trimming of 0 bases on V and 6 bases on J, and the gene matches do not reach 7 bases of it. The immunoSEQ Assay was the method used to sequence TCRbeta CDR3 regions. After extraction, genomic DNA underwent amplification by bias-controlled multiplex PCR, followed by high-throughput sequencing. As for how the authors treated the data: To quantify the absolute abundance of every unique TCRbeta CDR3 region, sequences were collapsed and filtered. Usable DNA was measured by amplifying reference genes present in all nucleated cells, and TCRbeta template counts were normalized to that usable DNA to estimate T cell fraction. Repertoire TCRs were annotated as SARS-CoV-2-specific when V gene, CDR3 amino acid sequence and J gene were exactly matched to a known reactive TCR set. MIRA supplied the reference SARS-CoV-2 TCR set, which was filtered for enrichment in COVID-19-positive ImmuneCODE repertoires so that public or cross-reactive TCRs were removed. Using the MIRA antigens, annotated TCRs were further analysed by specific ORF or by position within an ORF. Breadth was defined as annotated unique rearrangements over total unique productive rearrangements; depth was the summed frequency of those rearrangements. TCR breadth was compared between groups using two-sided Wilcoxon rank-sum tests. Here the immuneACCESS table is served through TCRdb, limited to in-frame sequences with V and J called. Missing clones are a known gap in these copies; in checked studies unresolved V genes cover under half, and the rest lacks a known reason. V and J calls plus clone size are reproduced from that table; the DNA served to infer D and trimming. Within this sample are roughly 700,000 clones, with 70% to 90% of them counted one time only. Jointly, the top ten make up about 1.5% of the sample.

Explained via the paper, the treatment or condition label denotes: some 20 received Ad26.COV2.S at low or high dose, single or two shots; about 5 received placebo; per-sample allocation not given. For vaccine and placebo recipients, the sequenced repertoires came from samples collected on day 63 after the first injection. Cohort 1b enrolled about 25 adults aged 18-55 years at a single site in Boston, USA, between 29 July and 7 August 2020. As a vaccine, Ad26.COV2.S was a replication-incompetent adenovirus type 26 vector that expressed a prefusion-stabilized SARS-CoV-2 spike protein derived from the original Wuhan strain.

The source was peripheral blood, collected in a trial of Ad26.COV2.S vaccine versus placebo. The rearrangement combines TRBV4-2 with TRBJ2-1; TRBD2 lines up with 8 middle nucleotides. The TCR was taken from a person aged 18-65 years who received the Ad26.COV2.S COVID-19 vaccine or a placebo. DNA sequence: TGTGCCAGCAGCCAAGAACCAGCGGGAGTACTCAATGAGCAGTTCTTC. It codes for CASSQEPAGVLNEQFF.